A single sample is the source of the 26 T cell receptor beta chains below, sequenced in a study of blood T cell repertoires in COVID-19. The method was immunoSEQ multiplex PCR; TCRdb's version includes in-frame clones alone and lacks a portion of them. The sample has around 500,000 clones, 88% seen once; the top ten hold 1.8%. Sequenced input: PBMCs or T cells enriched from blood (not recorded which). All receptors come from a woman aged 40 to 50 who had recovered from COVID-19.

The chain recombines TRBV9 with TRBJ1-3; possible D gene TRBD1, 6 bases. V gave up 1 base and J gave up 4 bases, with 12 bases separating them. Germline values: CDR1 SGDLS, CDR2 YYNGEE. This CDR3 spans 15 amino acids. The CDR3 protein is CASSVQWGPGNTIYF. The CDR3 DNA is TGTGCCAGCAGCGTACAATGGGGGCCGGGAAACACCATATATTTT.

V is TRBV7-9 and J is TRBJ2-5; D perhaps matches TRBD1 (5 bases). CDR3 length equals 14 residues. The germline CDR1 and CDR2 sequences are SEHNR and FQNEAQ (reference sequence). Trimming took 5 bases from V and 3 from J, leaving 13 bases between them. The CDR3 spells CASSRRQIKETQYF. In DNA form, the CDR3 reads TGTGCCAGCAGCCGAAGACAGATAAAAGAGACCCAGTACTTC.

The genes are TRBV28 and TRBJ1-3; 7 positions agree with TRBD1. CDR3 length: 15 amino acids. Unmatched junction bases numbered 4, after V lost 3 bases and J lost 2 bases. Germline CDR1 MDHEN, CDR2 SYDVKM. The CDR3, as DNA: TGTGCCAGCAGTTTTGGTGACAGGGCTGGAAACACCATATATTTT. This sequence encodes CASSFGDRAGNTIYF. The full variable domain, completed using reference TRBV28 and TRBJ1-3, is DVKVTQSSRYLVKRTGEKVFLECVQDMDHENMFWYRQDPGLGLRLIYFSYDVKMKEKGDIPEGYSVSREKKERFSLILESASTNQTSMYLCASSFGDRAGNTIYFGEGSWLTVV.

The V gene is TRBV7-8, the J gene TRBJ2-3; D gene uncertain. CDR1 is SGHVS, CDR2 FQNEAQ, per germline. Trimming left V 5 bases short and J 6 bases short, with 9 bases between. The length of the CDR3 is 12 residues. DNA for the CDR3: TGTGCCAGCAGCCTCGGTTGGGATACGCAGTATTTT. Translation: CASSLGWDTQYF.

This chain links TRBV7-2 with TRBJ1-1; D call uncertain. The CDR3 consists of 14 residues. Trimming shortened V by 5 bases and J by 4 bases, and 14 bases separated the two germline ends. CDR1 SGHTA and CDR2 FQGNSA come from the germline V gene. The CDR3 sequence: CASSLLGVGTEAFF. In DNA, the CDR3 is TGTGCCAGCAGCCTCCTCGGGGTGGGCACTGAAGCTTTCTTT.

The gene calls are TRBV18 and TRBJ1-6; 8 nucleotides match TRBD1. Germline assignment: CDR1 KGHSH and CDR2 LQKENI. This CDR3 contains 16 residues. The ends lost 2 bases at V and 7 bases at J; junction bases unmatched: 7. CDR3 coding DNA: TGTGCCAGCTCACCAACTAGGACAGGGTGGAATTCACCCCTCCACTTT. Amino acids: CASSPTRTGWNSPLHF.

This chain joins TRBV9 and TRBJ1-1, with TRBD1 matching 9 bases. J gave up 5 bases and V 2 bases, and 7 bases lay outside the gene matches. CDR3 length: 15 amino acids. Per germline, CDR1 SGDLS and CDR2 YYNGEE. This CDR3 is CASSVGTGLGTEAFF. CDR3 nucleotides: TGTGCCAGCAGCGTGGGGACAGGGTTGGGTACTGAAGCTTTCTTT.

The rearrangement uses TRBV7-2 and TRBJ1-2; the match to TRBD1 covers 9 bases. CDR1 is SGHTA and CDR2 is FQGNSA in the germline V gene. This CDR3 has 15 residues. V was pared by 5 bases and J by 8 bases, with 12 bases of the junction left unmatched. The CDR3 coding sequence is TGTGCCAGCAGCCCCCAATCCGGGACAGGGCAAGGCTACACCTTC. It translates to CASSPQSGTGQGYTF.

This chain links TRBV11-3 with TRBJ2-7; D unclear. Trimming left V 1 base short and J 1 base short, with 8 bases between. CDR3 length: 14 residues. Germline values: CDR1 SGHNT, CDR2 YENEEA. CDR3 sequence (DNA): TGTGCCAGCAGCTTAGCGGGTCGATCCTACGAGCAGTACTTC. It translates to CASSLAGRSYEQYF.

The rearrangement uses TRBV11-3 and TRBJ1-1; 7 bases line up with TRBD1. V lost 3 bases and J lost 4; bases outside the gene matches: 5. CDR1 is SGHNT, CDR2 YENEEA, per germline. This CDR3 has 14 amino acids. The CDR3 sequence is CASSFVAGGTEAFF. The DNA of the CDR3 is TGTGCCAGCAGCTTCGTCGCAGGGGGCACTGAAGCTTTCTTT.

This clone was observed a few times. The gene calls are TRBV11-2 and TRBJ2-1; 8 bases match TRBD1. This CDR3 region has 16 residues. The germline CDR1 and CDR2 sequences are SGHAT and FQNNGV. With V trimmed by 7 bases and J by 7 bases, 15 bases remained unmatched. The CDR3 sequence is CASTPTQGARGNEQFF. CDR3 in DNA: TGTGCCAGCACCCCGACGCAGGGGGCGCGAGGAAATGAGCAGTTCTTC.

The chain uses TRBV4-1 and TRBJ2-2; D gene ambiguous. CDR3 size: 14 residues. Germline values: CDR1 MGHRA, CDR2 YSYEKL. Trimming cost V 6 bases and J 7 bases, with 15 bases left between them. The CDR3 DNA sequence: TGCGCCAGCAGTCCCAGAGTTGAGGTCGGGGAGCTGTTTTTT. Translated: CASSPRVEVGELFF.

CDR3 loop: CAAGVRGNTEAFF. The CDR3 DNA reads as TGTGCCGCCGGAGTTAGGGGGAACACTGAAGCTTTCTTT. The chain uses TRBV28 and TRBJ1-1, with D tentatively TRBD1 (5 bases). This CDR3 contains 13 residues. V was cut by 11 bases and J by 1 base, with 14 bases left in between. Per germline, CDR1 MDHEN and CDR2 SYDVKM.

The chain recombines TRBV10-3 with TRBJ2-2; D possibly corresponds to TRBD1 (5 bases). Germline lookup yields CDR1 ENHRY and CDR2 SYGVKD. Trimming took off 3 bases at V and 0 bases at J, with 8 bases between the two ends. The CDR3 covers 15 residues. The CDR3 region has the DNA TGTGCCATCAGTGACTCCAGGGCGAACACCGGGGAGCTGTTTTTT. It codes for CAISDSRANTGELFF.

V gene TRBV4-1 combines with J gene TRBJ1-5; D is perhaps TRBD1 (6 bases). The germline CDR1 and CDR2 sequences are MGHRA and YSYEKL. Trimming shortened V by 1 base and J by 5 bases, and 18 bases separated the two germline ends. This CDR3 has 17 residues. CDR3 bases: TGCGCCAGCAGCCAAGGGCCCCTCACAGGGTATCATCAGCCCCAGCATTTT. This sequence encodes CASSQGPLTGYHQPQHF.

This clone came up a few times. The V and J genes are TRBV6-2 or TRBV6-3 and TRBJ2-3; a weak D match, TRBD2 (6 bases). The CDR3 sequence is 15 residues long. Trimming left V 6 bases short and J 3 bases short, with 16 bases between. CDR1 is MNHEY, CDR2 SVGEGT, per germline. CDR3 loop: CASSSGGPVTDTQYF. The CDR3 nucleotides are TGTGCCAGCAGCTCCGGGGGACCTGTGACAGATACGCAGTATTTT.

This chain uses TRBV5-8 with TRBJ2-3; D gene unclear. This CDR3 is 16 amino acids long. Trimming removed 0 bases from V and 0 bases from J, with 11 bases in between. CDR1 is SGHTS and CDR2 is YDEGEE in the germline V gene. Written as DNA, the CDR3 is TGTGCCAGCAGCTTGGTGTCGAGAGCTAGCACAGATACGCAGTATTTT. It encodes CASSLVSRASTDTQYF. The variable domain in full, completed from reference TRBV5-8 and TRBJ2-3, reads EAGVTQSPTHLIKTRGQQATLRCSPISGHTSVYWYQQALGLGLQFLLWYDEGEERNRGNFPPRFSGRQFPNYSSELNVNALELEDSALYLCASSLVSRASTDTQYFGPGTRLTVL.

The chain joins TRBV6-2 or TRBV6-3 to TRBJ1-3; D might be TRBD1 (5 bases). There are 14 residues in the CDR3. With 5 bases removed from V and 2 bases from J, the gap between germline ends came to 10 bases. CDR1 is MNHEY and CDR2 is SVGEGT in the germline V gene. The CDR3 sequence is CASSRQGPGNTIYF. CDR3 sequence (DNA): TGTGCCAGCAGTCGCCAGGGCCCTGGAAACACCATATATTTT.

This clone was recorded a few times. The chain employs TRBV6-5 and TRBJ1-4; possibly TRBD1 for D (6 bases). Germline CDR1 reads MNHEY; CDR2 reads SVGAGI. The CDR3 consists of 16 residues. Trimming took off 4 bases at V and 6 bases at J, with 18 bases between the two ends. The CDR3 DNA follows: TGTGCCAGCAGTTTCCTGCGGGGGGGCTCGCATGAAAAACTGTTTTTT. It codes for CASSFLRGGSHEKLFF.

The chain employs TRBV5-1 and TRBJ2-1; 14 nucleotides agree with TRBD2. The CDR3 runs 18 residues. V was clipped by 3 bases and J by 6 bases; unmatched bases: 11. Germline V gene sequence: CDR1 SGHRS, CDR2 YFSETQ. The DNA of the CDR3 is TGCGCCAGCAGCTCAGAAGGACTAGCGGGAGGTTTTAGCAATGAGCAGTTCTTC. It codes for CASSSEGLAGGFSNEQFF.

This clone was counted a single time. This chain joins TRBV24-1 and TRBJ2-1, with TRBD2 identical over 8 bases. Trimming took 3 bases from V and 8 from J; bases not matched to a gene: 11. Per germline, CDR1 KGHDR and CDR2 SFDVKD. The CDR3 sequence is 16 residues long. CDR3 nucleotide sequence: TGTGCCACCAGTGATCCCACAGCGGGAGTAAGTGATGAGCAGTTCTTC. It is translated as CATSDPTAGVSDEQFF.

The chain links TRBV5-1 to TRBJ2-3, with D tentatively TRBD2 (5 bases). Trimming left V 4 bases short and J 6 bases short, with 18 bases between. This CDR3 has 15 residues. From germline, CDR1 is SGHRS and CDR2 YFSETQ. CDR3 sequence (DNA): TGCGCCAGCAGCATCGGTCCGGGCGGGCAGGATACGCAGTATTTT. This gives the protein CASSIGPGGQDTQYF.

The chain's CDR3 is CASSPQDGSYGYTF. CDR3 nucleotide sequence: TGTGCCAGCTCACCACAGGACGGGAGCTATGGCTACACCTTC. The V gene is TRBV18, the J gene TRBJ1-2; D remains unclear. From germline, CDR1 is KGHSH and CDR2 LQKENI. This CDR3 comprises 14 residues. Trimming left V 1 base short and J 4 bases short, with 10 bases between.

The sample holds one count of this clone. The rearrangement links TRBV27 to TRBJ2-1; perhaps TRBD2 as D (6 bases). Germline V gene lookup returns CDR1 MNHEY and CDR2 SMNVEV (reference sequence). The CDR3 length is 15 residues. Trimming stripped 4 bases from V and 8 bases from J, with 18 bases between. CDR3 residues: CASSSRDSGVDEQFF. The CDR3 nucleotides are TGTGCCAGCAGTTCCCGGGACTCCGGTGTAGATGAGCAGTTCTTC.

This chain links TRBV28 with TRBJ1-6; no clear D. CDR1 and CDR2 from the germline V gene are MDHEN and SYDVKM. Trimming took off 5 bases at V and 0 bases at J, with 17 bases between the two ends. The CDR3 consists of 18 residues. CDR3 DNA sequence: TGTGCCAGCAGTACCCCCCAAGGGAGTCGCTCCTATAATTCACCCCTCCACTTT. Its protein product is CASSTPQGSRSYNSPLHF.

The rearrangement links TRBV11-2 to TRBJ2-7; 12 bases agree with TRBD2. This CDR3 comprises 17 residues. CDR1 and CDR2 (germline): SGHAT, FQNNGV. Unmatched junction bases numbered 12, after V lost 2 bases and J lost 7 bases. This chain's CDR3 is CASSLRPGTSGLQEQYF. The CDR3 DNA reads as TGTGCCAGCAGCTTACGCCCCGGGACTAGCGGGTTGCAGGAGCAGTACTTC.